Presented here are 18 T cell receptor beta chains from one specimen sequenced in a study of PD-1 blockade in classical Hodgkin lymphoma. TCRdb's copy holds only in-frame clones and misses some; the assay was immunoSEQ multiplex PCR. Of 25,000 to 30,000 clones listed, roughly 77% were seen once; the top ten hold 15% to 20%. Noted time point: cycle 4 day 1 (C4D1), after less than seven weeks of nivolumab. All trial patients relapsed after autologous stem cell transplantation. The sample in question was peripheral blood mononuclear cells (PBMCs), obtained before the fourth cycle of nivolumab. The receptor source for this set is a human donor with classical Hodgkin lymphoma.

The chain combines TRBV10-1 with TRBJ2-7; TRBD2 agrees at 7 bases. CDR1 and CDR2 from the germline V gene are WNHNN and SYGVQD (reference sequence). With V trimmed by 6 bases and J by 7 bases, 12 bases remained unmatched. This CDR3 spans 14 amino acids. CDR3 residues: CASSPVVAGGEQYF. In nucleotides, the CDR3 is TGCGCCAGCAGCCCCGTGGTAGCGGGTGGGGAGCAGTACTTC.

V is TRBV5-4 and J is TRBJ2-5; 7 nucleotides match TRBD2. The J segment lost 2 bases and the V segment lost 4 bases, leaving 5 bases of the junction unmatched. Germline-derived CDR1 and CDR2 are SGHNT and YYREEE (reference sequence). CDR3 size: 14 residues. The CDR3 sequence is CASSGGELQETQYF. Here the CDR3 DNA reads TGTGCCAGCAGCGGGGGGGAGTTACAAGAGACCCAGTACTTC.

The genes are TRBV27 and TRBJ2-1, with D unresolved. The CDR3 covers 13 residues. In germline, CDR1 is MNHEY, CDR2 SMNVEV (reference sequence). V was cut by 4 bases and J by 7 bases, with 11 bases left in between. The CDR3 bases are TGTGCCAGCAGTTATAAGGGTAGAAATGAGCAGTTCTTC. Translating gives CASSYKGRNEQFF.

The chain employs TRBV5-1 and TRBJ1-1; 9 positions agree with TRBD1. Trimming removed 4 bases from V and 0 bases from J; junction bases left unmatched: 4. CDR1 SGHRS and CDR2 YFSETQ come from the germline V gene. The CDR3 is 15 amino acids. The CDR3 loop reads CASSKTGGLNTEAFF. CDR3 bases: TGCGCCAGCAGCAAGACAGGGGGACTGAACACTGAAGCTTTCTTT. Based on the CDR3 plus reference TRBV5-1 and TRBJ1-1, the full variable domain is KAGVTQTPRYLIKTRGQQVTLSCSPISGHRSVSWYQQTPGQGLQFLFEYFSETQRNKGNFPGRFSGRQFSNSRSEMNVSTLELGDSALYLCASSKTGGLNTEAFFGQGTRLTVV.

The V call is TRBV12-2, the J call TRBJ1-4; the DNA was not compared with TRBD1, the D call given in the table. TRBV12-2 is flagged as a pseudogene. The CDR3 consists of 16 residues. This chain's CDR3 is CASRSEDSATNEKLFF. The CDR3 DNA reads TGTGCAAGTCGCTCGGAAGACAGCGCAACTAATGAAAAACTGTTTTTT.

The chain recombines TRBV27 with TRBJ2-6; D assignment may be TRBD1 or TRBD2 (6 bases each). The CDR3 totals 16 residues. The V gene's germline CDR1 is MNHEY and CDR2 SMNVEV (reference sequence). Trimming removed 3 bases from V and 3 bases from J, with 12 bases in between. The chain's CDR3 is CASSLMGGVGANVLTF. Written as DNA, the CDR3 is TGTGCCAGCAGTTTGATGGGGGGCGTTGGGGCCAACGTCCTGACTTTC.

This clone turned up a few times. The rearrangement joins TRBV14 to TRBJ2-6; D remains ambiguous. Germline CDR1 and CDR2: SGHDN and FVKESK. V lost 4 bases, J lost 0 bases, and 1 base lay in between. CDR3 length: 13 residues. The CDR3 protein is CASSLSGANVLTF. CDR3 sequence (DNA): TGTGCCAGCAGCCTCTCTGGGGCCAACGTCCTGACTTTC.

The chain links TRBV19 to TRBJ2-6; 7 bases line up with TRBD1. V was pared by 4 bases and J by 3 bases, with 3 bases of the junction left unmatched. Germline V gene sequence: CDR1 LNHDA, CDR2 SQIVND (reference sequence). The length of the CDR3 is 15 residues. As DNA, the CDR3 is TGTGCCAGTAGTAGAGACAGGGTTGGGGCCAACGTCCTGACTTTC. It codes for CASSRDRVGANVLTF.

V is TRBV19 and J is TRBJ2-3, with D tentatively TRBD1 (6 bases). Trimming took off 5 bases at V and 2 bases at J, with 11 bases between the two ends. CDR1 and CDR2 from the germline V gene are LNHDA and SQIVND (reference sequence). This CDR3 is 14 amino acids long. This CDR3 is CASSLQGNTDTQYF. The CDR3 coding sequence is TGTGCCAGTAGTCTCCAGGGGAACACAGATACGCAGTATTTT.

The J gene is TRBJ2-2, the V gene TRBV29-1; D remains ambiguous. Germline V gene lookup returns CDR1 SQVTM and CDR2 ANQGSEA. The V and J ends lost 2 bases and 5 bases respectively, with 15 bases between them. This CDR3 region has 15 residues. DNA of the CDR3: TGCAGCGTTGAAAAAGAGGAGACCGGGACCGGGGAGCTGTTTTTT. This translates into CSVEKEETGTGELFF.

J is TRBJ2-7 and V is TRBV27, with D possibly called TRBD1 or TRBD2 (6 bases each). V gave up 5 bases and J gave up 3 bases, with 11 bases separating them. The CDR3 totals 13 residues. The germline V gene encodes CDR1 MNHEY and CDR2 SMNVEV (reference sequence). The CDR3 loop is CASSRGPHYEQYF. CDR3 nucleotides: TGTGCCAGCAGTCGGGGGCCGCACTACGAGCAGTACTTC.

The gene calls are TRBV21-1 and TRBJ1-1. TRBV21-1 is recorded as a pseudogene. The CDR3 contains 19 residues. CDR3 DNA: TGTGCCAGCACCGGCCCTACTATGGGGGGGGGCCGAATGAACACTGAAGCTTTCTTT. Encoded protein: CASTGPTMGGGRMNTEAFF.

The CDR3 DNA reads TGTGCCAGCAGGGACGGACAGGGCTCCGGGGCCAACGTCCTGACTTTC. Translated, it gives CASRDGQGSGANVLTF. V is TRBV7-9 and J is TRBJ2-6; 8 bases are a match to TRBD1. The trim removed 6 bases at V and 4 bases at J, leaving 8 bases unmatched. The CDR3 is 16 amino acids. Germline V CDR1 and CDR2: SEHNR, FQNEAQ (reference sequence). The entire variable domain, with the rest obtained from reference TRBV7-9 and TRBJ2-6, is as follows: DTGVSQNPRHKITKRGQNVTFRCDPISEHNRLYWYRQTLGQGPEFLTYFQNEAQLEKSRLLSDRFSAERPKGSFSTLEIQRTEQGDSAMYLCASRDGQGSGANVLTFGAGSRLTVL.

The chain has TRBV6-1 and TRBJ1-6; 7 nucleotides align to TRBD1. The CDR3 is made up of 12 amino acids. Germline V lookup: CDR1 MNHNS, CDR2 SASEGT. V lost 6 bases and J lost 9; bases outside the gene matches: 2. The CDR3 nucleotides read TGTGCCAGCAGCCGACAGGGTTCACCCCTCCACTTT. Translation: CASSRQGSPLHF.

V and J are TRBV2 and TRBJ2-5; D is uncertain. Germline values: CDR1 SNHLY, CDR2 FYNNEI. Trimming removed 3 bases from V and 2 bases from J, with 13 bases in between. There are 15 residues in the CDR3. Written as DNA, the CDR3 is TGTGCCAGCAGTGATTTAGGGCGGCTGCAAGAGACCCAGTACTTC. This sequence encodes CASSDLGRLQETQYF.

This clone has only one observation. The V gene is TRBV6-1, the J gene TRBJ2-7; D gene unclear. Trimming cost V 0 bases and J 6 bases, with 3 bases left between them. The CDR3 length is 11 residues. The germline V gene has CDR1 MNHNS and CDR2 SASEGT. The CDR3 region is CASSEAPEQYF. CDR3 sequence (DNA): TGTGCCAGCAGTGAAGCCCCCGAGCAGTACTTC.

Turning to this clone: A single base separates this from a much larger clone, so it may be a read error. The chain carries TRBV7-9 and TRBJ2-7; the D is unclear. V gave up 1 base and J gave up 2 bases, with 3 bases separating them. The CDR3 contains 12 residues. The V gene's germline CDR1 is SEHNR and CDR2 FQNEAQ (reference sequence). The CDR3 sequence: CASSLDAYEQYF. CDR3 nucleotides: TGTGCCAGCAGCTTAGACGCCTACGAGCAGTACTTC.

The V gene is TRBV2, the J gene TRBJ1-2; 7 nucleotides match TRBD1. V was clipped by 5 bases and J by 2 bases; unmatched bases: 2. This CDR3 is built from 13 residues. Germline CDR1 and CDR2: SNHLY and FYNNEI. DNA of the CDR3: TGTGCCAGCAGTTCGGGACAGAACTATGGCTACACCTTC. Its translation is CASSSGQNYGYTF.